This TCR beta chain was captured in a study of patients and donors after allogeneic stem cell transplantation. TCRdb re-called the RT-PCR reads with MiXCR, one entry per CDR3 protein. Here the sample spans 410,000 or so distinct CDR3 sequences, more than 15% being singletons. This clonotype was recorded a few times. Source material: blood, either unsorted or a sorted T cell fraction (not recorded which). This clonotype was sampled from a human donor who was either an allogeneic HSCT recipient or a stem cell or donor lymphocyte infusion donor (not recorded which). It is not recorded whose cells these are; they may come from a transplant donor.

DNA of the CDR3: TGCGCCAGCAGCCCTACAGGACCGGGCTACACCTTC. Protein sequence: CASSPTGPGYTF. V is TRBV5-1 and J is TRBJ1-2; D might be TRBD1 (5 bases). The germline CDR1 and CDR2 sequences are SGHRS and YFSETQ. Trimming cost V 4 bases and J 8 bases, with 12 bases left between them. The CDR3 loop spans 12 amino acids. Using reference TRBV5-1 and TRBJ1-2 for the parts outside the CDR3, the full variable domain is KAGVTQTPRYLIKTRGQQVTLSCSPISGHRSVSWYQQTPGQGLQFLFEYFSETQRNKGNFPGRFSGRQFSNSRSEMNVSTLELGDSALYLCASSPTGPGYTFGSGTRLTVV.